Listed below are T cell receptor beta chains from one sample, sequenced in a study of human T cells and chemical hapten exposure. TCRdb reprocessed the RACE reads with MiXCR, giving one entry per CDR3 protein. The sample carries approximately 340,000 distinct CDR3 sequences, approximately 6.3% recorded once. The sample was whole blood, taken in connection with sensitization to the hapten diphenylcyclopropenone (DPC). The receptors here all came from a young woman with alopecia areata. Some clones in this sample may be carry-over from other donors' samples. Each CDR3 is given with its conserved first and last residue. D genes are given only for firm matches. The size field is filled for only some rows; it gives once, few, many or a size class.

J gene | CDR3 length | D gene | V gene | clone size | CDR3 protein | CDR3 DNA
TRBJ2-7 | 13 | NA | TRBV7-9 | once | CASSLGTQIEQYF | TGTGCCAGCAGCTTAGGTACCCAGATCGAGCAGTACTTC
TRBJ2-1 | 16 | TRBD2 | TRBV4-1 | few | CASSRPGTSGYNEQFF | TGCGCCAGCAGCCGCCCTGGGACTAGCGGCTACAATGAGCAGTTCTTC
TRBJ1-2 | 13 | TRBD1 | TRBV6-5 | NA | CASSLGQVDGYTF | TGTGCCAGCAGTTTGGGACAGGTTGATGGCTACACCTTC
TRBJ2-1 | 16 | NA | TRBV18 | many | CASFTGGLGGFNEQFF | TGTGCCAGCTTCACAGGAGGGCTGGGAGGTTTCAACGAGCAGTTCTTC
TRBJ2-6 | 13 | NA | TRBV29-1 | few | CSVTGQGANVLTF | TGCAGCGTCACTGGACAGGGGGCCAACGTCCTGACTTTC
TRBJ1-2 | 14 | TRBD1 | TRBV12-3/TRBV12-4 | many | CASSPDRGKRGYTF | TGTGCCAGCAGTCCGGACAGGGGGAAGCGAGGCTACACCTTC
TRBJ2-3 | 13 | NA | TRBV18 | NA | CASSPEESDTQYF | TGTGCCAGCTCACCCGAGGAGTCAGATACGCAGTATTTT
TRBJ2-3 | 15 | NA | TRBV4-3 | many | CASSQDGAITDTQYF | TGCGCCAGCAGCCAAGATGGAGCTATCACAGATACGCAGTATTTT
TRBJ2-2 | 14 | TRBD1 | TRBV5-5 | NA | CASRSGQGTGELFF | TGTGCCAGCAGGTCAGGACAGGGCACCGGGGAGCTGTTTTTT
TRBJ2-7 | 16 | TRBD2 | TRBV4-2 | many | CASSQVAGGDSYEQYF | TGTGCCAGCAGCCAAGTCGCCGGGGGGGACTCCTACGAGCAGTACTTC
TRBJ1-1 | 14 | NA | TRBV12-3/TRBV12-4 | NA | CASSLATGPTEAFF | TGTGCCAGCAGTTTAGCGACAGGACCCACTGAAGCTTTCTTT
TRBJ2-4 | 14 | NA | TRBV27 | many | CASSLARQVGIQYF | TGTGCCAGCAGTTTGGCCCGCCAAGTTGGCATTCAGTACTTC
TRBJ2-6 | 15 | NA | TRBV6-1 | NA | CASMPSTAGANVLTF | TGTGCCAGCATGCCATCGACTGCTGGGGCCAACGTCCTGACTTTC
TRBJ2-3 | 14 | NA | TRBV7-9 | few | CASSRATSTDTQYF | TGTGCCAGCAGCCGCGCCACTAGCACAGATACGCAGTATTTT
TRBJ2-1 | 15 | NA | TRBV6-6 | many | CASSPLGSQYNEQFF | TGTGCCAGCAGTCCCCTTGGGTCACAATACAATGAGCAGTTCTTC
TRBJ2-2 | 14 | NA | TRBV3-1 | few | CASSQEDGTGELFF | TGTGCCAGCAGCCAGGAGGACGGGACCGGGGAGCTGTTTTTT
TRBJ2-1 | 16 | NA | TRBV5-6 | NA | CASSPQRVRSYNEQFF | TGTGCCAGCAGCCCCCAGCGGGTACGCTCCTACAATGAGCAGTTCTTC
TRBJ2-1 | 15 | NA | TRBV4-1 | many | CASSQDKGLYNEQFF | TGCGCCAGCAGCCAAGATAAAGGGCTCTACAATGAGCAGTTCTTC
TRBJ1-1 | 13 | TRBD1 | TRBV6-5 | NA | CASSGTERTEAFF | TGTGCCAGCAGTGGGACAGAAAGGACTGAAGCTTTCTTT
TRBJ2-7 | 13 | NA | TRBV9 | few | CASSVVVAGEQYF | TGTGCCAGCAGCGTAGTGGTGGCTGGGGAGCAGTACTTC
TRBJ2-6 | 14 | NA | TRBV6-5 | few | CASSPGPLANVLTF | TGTGCCAGTTCCCCAGGGCCATTGGCCAACGTCCTGACTTTC
TRBJ1-5 | 13 | TRBD1 | TRBV7-2 | many | CASSADRDQPQHF | TGTGCCAGCAGCGCAGACAGGGATCAGCCCCAGCATTTT
TRBJ2-6 | 17 | NA | TRBV12-3/TRBV12-4 | NA | CASSLALLGSGANVLTF | TGTGCCAGCAGTTTAGCGTTATTAGGGTCTGGGGCCAACGTCCTGACTTTC
TRBJ2-5 | 15 | NA | TRBV2 | few | CASSFPGLAQETQYF | TGTGCCAGTTCATTTCCGGGCCTGGCCCAAGAGACCCAGTACTTC
TRBJ1-1 | 19 | TRBD1 | TRBV27 | few | CASKPAGTAYTAMNTEAFF | TGTGCCAGCAAGCCCGCCGGGACAGCTTATACTGCCATGAACACTGAAGCTTTCTTT
TRBJ1-6 | 14 | NA | TRBV5-5 | few | CASSFGGPDSPLHF | TGTGCCAGCAGCTTTGGAGGACCAGATTCACCCCTCCACTTT
TRBJ1-3 | 16 | NA | TRBV27 | many | CASSQSPTGRENTIYF | TGTGCCAGCAGTCAATCCCCCACCGGTCGTGAAAACACCATATATTTT
TRBJ2-1 | 15 | TRBD2 | TRBV29-1 | NA | CSVEGGGGSYNEQFF | TGCAGCGTTGAAGGTGGCGGGGGGTCCTACAATGAGCAGTTCTTC
TRBJ1-4 | 15 | TRBD1 | TRBV5-1 | few | CATQTGQTTNEKLFF | TGCGCCACTCAGACAGGGCAGACAACTAATGAAAAACTGTTTTTT